A selection of T cell receptor beta chains follows, all from one sample in a study of radiotherapy plus CTLA-4 blockade in lung cancer. Sequenced by immunoSEQ multiplex PCR; TCRdb stores in-frame clones only, minus some. This table has around 30,000 clones, 60% to 80% appearing once. The source material was peripheral blood, sampled from a patient treated with radiotherapy plus ipilimumab. The receptors originated from a human donor with non-small cell lung cancer whose response to radiotherapy plus ipilimumab could not be evaluated. Each CDR3 is given with its conserved first and last residue. The D gene is left open where the match is weak. Clone size is shown for a subset of rows, as once, few, many or a class of expanded clone.

TRBD2,TRBV7-2,14,-,TRBJ2-1,CASSRRDYNNEQFF,TGTGCCAGCAGCCGCCGGGACTATAACAATGAGCAGTTCTTC
TRBD1,TRBV5-1,15,once,TRBJ2-1,CASSLARTGWDEQFF,TGCGCCAGCAGCTTGGCCAGGACAGGGTGGGATGAGCAGTTCTTC
TRBD1,TRBV14,15,few,TRBJ2-7,CASSQGTGLFREQYF,TGTGCCAGCAGCCAAGGGACAGGGTTATTTAGGGAGCAGTACTTC
TRBD1,TRBV6-6,13,-,TRBJ1-4,CASSGGGNEKLFF,TGTGCCAGCTCAGGGGGCGGTAATGAAAAACTGTTTTTT
-,TRBV2,14,-,TRBJ2-5,CASSSRVTGETQYF,TGTGCCAGCAGTAGTCGGGTCACAGGCGAGACCCAGTACTTC
TRBD2,TRBV5-4,17,-,TRBJ2-3,CASSPNTGTSDTDTQYF,TGTGCCAGCAGCCCTAACACCGGGACTAGCGACACAGATACGCAGTATTTT
-,TRBV11-2,18,-,TRBJ2-1,CASSLVGVRGRAVYEQFF,TGTGCCAGCAGCTTAGTGGGGGTAAGGGGGAGGGCCGTCTATGAGCAGTTCTTC
TRBD1,TRBV5-1,15,-,TRBJ2-3,CASSLGQGAPDTQYF,TGCGCCAGCAGCTTGGGACAGGGGGCCCCAGATACGCAGTATTTT
TRBD1,TRBV5-1,17,-,TRBJ2-1,CATHRTSGTAPYNEQFF,TGCGCCACACACCGGACCTCCGGGACAGCCCCCTACAATGAGCAGTTCTTC
TRBD2,TRBV6-5,14,-,TRBJ2-1,CASSYSGLAGEQFF,TGTGCCAGCAGTTACTCCGGACTAGCGGGGGAGCAGTTCTTC
TRBD2,TRBV11-2,15,few,TRBJ2-3,CASSPELAGAPTQYF,TGTGCCAGCAGCCCCGAACTAGCGGGAGCACCTACGCAGTATTTT
-,TRBV5-4,13,-,TRBJ2-7,CASSPGQRYEQYF,TGTGCCAGCAGCCCCGGACAGCGCTACGAGCAGTACTTC
TRBD1,TRBV5-4,14,medium-sized,TRBJ1-2,CASSDDRGNYGYTF,TGTGCCAGCAGCGACGACAGGGGGAATTATGGCTACACCTTC
TRBD2,TRBV11-2,18,-,TRBJ2-7,CASSLLSRGLAGEYEQYF,TGTGCCAGCAGCTTACTCTCGCGAGGACTAGCGGGAGAGTACGAGCAGTACTTC
-,TRBV7-2,13,-,TRBJ2-1,CASSLPGLNEQFF,TGTGCCAGCAGCCTCCCGGGACTCAATGAGCAGTTCTTC
TRBD1,TRBV18,13,few,TRBJ1-4,CASSPQGAEKLFF,TGTGCCAGCTCACCACAGGGGGCTGAAAAACTGTTTTTT
TRBD1,TRBV18,13,few,TRBJ1-2,CASSSTGDYGYTF,TGTGCCAGCTCATCAACAGGGGACTATGGCTACACCTTC
TRBD2,TRBV7-2,16,once,TRBJ2-2,CASRGSSGRGTGELFF,TGTGCCAGCAGGGGCTCCAGCGGGAGAGGGACCGGGGAGCTGTTTTTT
TRBD2,TRBV5-1,15,once,TRBJ2-7,CASSLAFAGEDEQYF,TGCGCCAGCAGCTTGGCCTTCGCGGGAGAAGACGAGCAGTACTTC
TRBD1,TRBV6-5,14,-,TRBJ1-4,CASNGQGGGEKLFF,TGTGCCAGCAACGGACAGGGAGGAGGTGAAAAACTGTTTTTT
-,TRBV7-2,14,-,TRBJ2-1,CASSRPEEVNEQFF,TGTGCCAGCAGCCGCCCCGAGGAAGTAAATGAGCAGTTCTTC
-,TRBV6-5,13,-,TRBJ2-7,CASTPPGRDEQYF,TGTGCCAGCACCCCCCCGGGCAGGGACGAGCAGTACTTC
-,TRBV7-2,13,once,TRBJ2-7,CASSLNRAREQYF,TGTGCCAGCAGCCTCAACAGGGCTCGGGAGCAGTACTTC
TRBD1,TRBV27,13,-,TRBJ1-6,CASSLTGELPLHF,TGTGCCAGCAGTTTAACAGGGGAGTTGCCCCTCCACTTT
-,TRBV7-2,13,few,TRBJ1-5,CASSPLLNQPQHF,TGTGCCAGCAGCCCACTTCTTAATCAGCCCCAGCATTTT
TRBD2,TRBV4-3,14,-,TRBJ2-1,CASSLQREANEQFF,TGCGCCAGCAGCCTCCAGCGGGAGGCCAATGAGCAGTTCTTC
TRBD1,TRBV2,14,-,TRBJ1-5,CASRGQSPYQPQHF,TGTGCCAGCAGGGGACAGTCTCCGTATCAGCCCCAGCATTTT
TRBD1,TRBV19,14,-,TRBJ1-2,CASSLTGSPGSYTF,TGTGCCAGTAGTTTGACAGGGAGTCCCGGGAGCTACACCTTC
TRBD2,TRBV28,19,-,TRBJ2-7,CASSPIPGLAGLSLYEQYF,TGTGCCAGCAGTCCTATCCCGGGACTAGCGGGGCTAAGCCTATACGAGCAGTACTTC
TRBD1,TRBV7-8,12,-,TRBJ1-2,CASSPTGSGYTF,TGTGCCAGCAGCCCGACAGGGAGTGGCTACACCTTC
-,TRBV5-6,14,-,TRBJ1-5,CASSLFQMNQPQHF,TGTGCCAGCAGCTTGTTCCAAATGAATCAGCCCCAGCATTTT
-,TRBV6-5,11,-,TRBJ2-7,CAISESGEQYF,TGTGCCATCAGTGAGTCCGGCGAGCAGTACTTC
-,TRBV5-1,13,-,TRBJ1-1,CASAFTGRTEAFF,TGCGCCAGCGCCTTTACAGGGCGCACTGAAGCTTTCTTT
TRBD1,TRBV6-1,15,-,TRBJ2-7,CASSEGGTGVSEQYF,TGTGCCAGCAGTGAAGGGGGGACAGGGGTCTCCGAGCAGTACTTC
TRBD2,TRBV7-2,15,-,TRBJ2-1,CASSLMAGAHNEQFF,TGTGCCAGCAGCTTAATGGCGGGAGCTCACAATGAGCAGTTCTTC
TRBD1,TRBV2,15,medium-sized,TRBJ1-5,CASRGGTGVNQPQHF,TGTGCCAGCAGGGGTGGGACAGGAGTAAATCAGCCCCAGCATTTT
-,TRBV21-1,15,many,TRBJ2-3,CASSYRDSPTDTQYF,TGTGCCAGCAGTTACCGGGACAGCCCTACAGATACGCAGTATTTT
TRBD1,TRBV5-1,13,medium-sized,TRBJ2-7,CASSVGTGSEQYF,TGCGCCAGCAGCGTCGGGACAGGTAGCGAGCAGTACTTC
TRBD2,TRBV28,15,-,TRBJ2-1,CASGRTSFGYNEQFF,TGTGCCAGCGGGAGGACTAGTTTTGGCTACAATGAGCAGTTCTTC
-,TRBV5-1,13,-,TRBJ2-1,CASRIGENNEQFF,TGCGCCAGCCGGATCGGGGAGAACAATGAGCAGTTCTTC
-,TRBV11-3,13,once,TRBJ2-1,CASSLTWANEQFF,TGTGCCAGCAGCTTAACATGGGCGAATGAGCAGTTCTTC
-,TRBV14,13,once,TRBJ2-2,CASSNRATGELFF,TGTGCCAGCAGCAACAGGGCCACCGGGGAGCTGTTTTTT
-,TRBV10-3,14,few,TRBJ2-7,CAISEPYPGNEQYF,TGTGCCATCAGTGAGCCTTACCCGGGGAACGAGCAGTACTTC
TRBD2,TRBV2,14,-,TRBJ2-2,CASRAGGDTGELFF,TGTGCCAGCAGGGCGGGAGGGGACACCGGGGAGCTGTTTTTT
TRBD2,TRBV7-2,13,-,TRBJ2-5,CASSLTSGETQYF,TGTGCCAGCAGCCTGACTAGCGGCGAGACCCAGTACTTC
-,TRBV6-5,14,-,TRBJ2-1,CASSDQAEYNEQFF,TGTGCCAGCAGTGATCAGGCCGAGTACAATGAGCAGTTCTTC
TRBD1,TRBV5-1,18,-,TRBJ2-5,CASGVGGRSQNPQETQYF,TGCGCCAGCGGCGTAGGGGGCAGGAGCCAAAACCCCCAAGAGACCCAGTACTTC
-,TRBV9,16,-,TRBJ1-3,CASSVAWGGSGNTIYF,TGTGCCAGCAGCGTAGCATGGGGAGGCTCTGGAAACACCATATATTTT